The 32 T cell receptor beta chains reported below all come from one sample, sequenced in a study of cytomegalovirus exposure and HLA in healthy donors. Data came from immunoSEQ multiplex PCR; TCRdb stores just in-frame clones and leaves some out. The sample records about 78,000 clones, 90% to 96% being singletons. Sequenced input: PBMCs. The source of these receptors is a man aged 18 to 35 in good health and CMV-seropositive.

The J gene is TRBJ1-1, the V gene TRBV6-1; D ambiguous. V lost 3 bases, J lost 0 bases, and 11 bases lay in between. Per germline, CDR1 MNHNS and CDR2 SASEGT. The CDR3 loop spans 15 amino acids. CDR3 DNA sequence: TGTGCCAGCAGTGAGTCCGGGATAATGAACACTGAAGCTTTCTTT. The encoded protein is CASSESGIMNTEAFF.

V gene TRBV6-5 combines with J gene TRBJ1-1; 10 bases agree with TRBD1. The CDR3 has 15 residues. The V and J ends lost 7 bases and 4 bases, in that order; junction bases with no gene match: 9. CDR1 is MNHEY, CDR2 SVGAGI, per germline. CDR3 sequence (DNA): TGTGCCAGCAAGCTAGACAGGGGGCATAGCACTGAAGCTTTCTTT. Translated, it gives CASKLDRGHSTEAFF.

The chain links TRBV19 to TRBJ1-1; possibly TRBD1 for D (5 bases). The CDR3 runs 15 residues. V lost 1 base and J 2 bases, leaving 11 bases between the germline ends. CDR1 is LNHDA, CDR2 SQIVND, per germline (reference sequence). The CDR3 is CASSIGPGGNTEAFF. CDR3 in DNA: TGTGCCAGTAGTATAGGGCCCGGGGGAAACACTGAAGCTTTCTTT. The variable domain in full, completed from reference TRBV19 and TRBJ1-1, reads DGGITQSPKYLFRKEGQNVTLSCEQNLNHDAMYWYRQDPGQGLRLIYYSQIVNDFQKGDIAEGYSVSREKKESFPLTVTSAQKNPTAFYLCASSIGPGGNTEAFFGQGTRLTVV.

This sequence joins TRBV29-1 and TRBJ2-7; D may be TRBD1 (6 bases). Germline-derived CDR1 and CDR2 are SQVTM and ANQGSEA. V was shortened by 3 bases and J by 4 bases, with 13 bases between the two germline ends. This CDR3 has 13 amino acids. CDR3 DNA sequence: TGCAGCGTTGAGGTGGACAGAGAGTACGAGCAGTACTTC. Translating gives CSVEVDREYEQYF.

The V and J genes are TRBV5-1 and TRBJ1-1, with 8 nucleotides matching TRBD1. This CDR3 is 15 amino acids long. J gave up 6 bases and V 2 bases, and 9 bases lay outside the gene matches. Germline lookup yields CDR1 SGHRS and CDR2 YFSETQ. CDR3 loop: CASSFIGQGIPEAFF. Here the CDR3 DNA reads TGCGCCAGCAGCTTCATAGGACAGGGTATCCCTGAAGCTTTCTTT.

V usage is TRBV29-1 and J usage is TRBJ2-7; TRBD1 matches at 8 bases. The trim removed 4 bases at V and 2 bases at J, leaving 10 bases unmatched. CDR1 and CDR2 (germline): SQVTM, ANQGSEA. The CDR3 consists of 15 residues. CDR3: CSVAPDRGFPYEQYF. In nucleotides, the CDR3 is TGCAGCGTTGCTCCCGACAGGGGCTTTCCCTACGAGCAGTACTTC.

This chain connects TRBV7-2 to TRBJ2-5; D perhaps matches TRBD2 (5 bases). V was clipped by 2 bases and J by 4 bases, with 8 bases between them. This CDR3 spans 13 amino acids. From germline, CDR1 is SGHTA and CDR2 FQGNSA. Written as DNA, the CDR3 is TGTGCCAGCAGCTTACAAGAGGGAGAGACCCAGTACTTC. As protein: CASSLQEGETQYF.

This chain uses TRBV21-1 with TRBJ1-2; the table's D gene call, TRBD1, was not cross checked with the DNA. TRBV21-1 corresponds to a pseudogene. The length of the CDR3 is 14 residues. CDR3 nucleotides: TGTGCCCGACGGACAGGGAAATTTTTCTATGGCTACACCTTC. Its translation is CARRTGKFFYGYTF.

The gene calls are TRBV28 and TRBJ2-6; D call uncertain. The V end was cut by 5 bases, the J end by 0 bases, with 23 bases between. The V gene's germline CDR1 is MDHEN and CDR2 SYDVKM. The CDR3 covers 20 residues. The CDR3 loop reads CASSPSLFPLTNSGANVLTF. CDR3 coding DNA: TGTGCCAGCAGTCCCAGTCTTTTTCCCCTTACCAACTCTGGGGCCAACGTCCTGACTTTC.

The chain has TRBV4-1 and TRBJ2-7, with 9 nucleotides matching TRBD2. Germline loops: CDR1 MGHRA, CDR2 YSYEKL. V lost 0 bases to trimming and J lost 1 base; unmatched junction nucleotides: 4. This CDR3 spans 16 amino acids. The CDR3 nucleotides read TGCGCCAGCAGCCAAGAGATGACTAGCGGTTCCTACGAGCAGTACTTC. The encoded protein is CASSQEMTSGSYEQYF.

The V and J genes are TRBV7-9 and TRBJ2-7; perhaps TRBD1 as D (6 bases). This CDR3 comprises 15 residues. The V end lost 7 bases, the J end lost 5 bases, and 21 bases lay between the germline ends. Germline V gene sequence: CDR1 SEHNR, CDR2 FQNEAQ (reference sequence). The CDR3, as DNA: TGTGCCAGCACCTTTGGGGGCGGGCTTTTAGACGAGCAGTACTTC. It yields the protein CASTFGGGLLDEQYF.

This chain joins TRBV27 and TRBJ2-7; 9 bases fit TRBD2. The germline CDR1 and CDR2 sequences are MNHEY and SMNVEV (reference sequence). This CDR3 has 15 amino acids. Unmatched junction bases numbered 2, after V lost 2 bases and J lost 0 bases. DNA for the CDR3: TGTGCCAGCAGTTTAGGTAGCGGGAGCTCCTACGAGCAGTACTTC. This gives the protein CASSLGSGSSYEQYF.

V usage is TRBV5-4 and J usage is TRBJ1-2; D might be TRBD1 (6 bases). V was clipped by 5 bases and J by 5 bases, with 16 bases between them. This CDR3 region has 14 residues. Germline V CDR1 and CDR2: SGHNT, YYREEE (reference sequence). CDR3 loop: CASRPPGHTYGYTF. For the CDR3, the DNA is TGTGCCAGCAGACCCCCGGGACATACTTATGGCTACACCTTC.

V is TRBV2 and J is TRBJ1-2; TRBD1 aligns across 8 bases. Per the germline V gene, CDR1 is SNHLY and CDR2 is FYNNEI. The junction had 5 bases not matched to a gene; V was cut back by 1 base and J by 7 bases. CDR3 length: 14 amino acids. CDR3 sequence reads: CASSEDRGVFGYTF. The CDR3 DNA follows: TGTGCCAGCAGTGAAGACAGGGGGGTATTTGGCTACACCTTC.

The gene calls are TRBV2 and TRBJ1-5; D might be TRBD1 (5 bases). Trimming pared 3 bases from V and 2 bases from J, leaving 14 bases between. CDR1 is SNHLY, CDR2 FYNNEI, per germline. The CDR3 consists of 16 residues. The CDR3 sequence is CASSDFQGIGNQPQHF. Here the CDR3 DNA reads TGTGCCAGCAGTGACTTCCAGGGAATAGGCAATCAGCCCCAGCATTTT.

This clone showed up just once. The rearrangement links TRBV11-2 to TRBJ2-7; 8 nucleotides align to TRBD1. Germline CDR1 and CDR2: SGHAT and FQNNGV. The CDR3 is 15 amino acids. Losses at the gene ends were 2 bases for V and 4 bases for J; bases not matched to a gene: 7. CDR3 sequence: CASSLYPRQGYEQYF. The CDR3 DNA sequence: TGTGCCAGCAGCTTATACCCGAGACAGGGGTACGAGCAGTACTTC.

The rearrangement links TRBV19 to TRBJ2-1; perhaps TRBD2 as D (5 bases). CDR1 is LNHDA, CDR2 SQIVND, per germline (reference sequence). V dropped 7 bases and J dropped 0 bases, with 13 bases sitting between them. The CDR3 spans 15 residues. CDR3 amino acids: CASTGLMSSYNEQFF. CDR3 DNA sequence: TGTGCCAGTACCGGACTCATGAGCTCCTACAATGAGCAGTTCTTC.

CDR3 region: CASSQHGTGGKKLFF. The CDR3 coding sequence is TGCGCCAGCAGCCAGCACGGGACAGGAGGTAAAAAACTGTTTTTT. The rearrangement links TRBV4-1 to TRBJ1-4; 8 bases agree with TRBD1. The CDR3 runs 15 residues. Germline V CDR1 and CDR2: MGHRA, YSYEKL. V shed 3 bases and J 9 bases; nucleotides not matched to a gene: 9.

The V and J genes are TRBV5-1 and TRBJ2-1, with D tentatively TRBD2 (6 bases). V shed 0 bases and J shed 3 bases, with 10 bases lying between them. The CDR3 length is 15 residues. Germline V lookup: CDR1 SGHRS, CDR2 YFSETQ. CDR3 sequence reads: CASSLVSGVYNEQFF. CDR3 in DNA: TGCGCCAGCAGCTTGGTGTCGGGGGTCTACAATGAGCAGTTCTTC.

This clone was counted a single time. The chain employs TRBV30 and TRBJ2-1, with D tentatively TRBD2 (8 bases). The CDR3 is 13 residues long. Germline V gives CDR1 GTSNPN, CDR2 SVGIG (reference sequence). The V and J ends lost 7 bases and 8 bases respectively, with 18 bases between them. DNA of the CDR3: TGTGCCTTGAGGGGGCGGGAGGAACATGAGCAGTTCTTC. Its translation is CALRGREEHEQFF.

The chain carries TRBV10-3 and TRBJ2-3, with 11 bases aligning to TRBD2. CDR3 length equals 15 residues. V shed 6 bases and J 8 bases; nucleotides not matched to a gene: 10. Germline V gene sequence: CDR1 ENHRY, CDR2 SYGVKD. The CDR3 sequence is CAIRDDSGRASTQYF. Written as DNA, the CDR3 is TGTGCCATCAGGGATGATAGCGGGAGGGCGTCTACGCAGTATTTT.

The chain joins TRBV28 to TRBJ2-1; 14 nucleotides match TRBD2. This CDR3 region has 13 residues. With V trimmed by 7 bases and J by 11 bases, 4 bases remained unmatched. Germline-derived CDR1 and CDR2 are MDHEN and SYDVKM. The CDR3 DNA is TGTGCCAGCAAAGGACTAGCGGGAGGCAAGCAGTTCTTC. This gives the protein CASKGLAGGKQFF.

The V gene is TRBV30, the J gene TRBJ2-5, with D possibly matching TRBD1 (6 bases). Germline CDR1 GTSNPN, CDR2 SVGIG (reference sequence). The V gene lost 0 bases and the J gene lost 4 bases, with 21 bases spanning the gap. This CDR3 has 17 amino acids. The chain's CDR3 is CAWSVRGARGGVETQYF. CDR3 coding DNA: TGTGCCTGGAGTGTACGGGGAGCTCGAGGGGGTGTAGAGACCCAGTACTTC.

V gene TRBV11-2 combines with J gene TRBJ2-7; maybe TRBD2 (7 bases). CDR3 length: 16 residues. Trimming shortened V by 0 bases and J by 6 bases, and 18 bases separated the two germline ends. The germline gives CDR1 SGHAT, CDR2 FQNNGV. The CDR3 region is CASSLDRGGPTSEQYF. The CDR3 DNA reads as TGTGCCAGCAGCTTAGATCGCGGGGGCCCCACCTCCGAGCAGTACTTC.

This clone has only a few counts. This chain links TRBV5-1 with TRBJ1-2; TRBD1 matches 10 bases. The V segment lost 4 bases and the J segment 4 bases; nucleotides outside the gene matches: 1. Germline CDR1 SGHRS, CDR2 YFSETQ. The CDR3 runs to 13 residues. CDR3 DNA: TGCGCCAGCAGCGGACAGGGGGGCTATGGCTACACCTTC. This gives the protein CASSGQGGYGYTF.

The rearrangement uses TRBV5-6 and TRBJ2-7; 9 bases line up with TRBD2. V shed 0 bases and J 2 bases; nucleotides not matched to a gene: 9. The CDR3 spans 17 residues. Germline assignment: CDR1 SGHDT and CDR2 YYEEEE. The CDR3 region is CASSLAGGTSPTYEQYF. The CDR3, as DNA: TGTGCCAGCAGCTTGGCAGGGGGGACTAGCCCTACCTACGAGCAGTACTTC.

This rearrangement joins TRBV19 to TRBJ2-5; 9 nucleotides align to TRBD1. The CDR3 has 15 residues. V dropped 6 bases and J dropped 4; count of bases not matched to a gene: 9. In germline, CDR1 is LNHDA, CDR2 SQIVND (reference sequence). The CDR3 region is CASSRPGTGRETQYF. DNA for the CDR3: TGTGCCAGTAGCCGACCCGGGACAGGGAGAGAGACCCAGTACTTC.

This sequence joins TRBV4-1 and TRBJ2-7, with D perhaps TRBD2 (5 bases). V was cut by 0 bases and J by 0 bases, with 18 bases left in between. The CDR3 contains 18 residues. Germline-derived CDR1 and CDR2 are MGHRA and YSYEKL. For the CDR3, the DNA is TGCGCCAGCAGCCAAGATATGGGGAGCAGCCTCCTCTCCTACGAGCAGTACTTC. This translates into CASSQDMGSSLLSYEQYF.

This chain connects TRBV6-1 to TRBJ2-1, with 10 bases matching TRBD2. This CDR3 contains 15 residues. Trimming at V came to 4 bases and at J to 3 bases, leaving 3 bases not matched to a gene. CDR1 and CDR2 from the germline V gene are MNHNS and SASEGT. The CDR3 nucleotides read TGTGCCAGCAGTGCCGGGACTAGCGACTACAATGAGCAGTTCTTC. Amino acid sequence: CASSAGTSDYNEQFF.

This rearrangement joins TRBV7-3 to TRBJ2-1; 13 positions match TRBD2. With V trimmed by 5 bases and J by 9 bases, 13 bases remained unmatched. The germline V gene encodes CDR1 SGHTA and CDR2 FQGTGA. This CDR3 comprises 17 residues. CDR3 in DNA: TGTGCCAGCAGCCCAGACCCAGGACTAGCGGGAGCGTTTGAGCAGTTCTTC. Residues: CASSPDPGLAGAFEQFF.

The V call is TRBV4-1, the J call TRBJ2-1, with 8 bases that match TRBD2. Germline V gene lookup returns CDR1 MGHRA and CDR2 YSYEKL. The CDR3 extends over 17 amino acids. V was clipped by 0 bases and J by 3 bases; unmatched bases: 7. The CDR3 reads CASSQDTAGGHYNEQFF. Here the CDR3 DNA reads TGCGCCAGCAGCCAAGACACGGCGGGAGGACACTACAATGAGCAGTTCTTC.

The CDR3 sequence: CASLGGNTEAFF. Written as DNA, the CDR3 is TGTGCCAGTTTAGGGGGGAACACTGAAGCTTTCTTT. The V gene is TRBV28, the J gene TRBJ1-1, with D perhaps matching TRBD1 (6 bases). Germline V gives CDR1 MDHEN, CDR2 SYDVKM. CDR3 length: 12 amino acids. The V gene lost 9 bases and the J gene lost 1 base, with 9 bases spanning the gap.